Each of the 9 T cell receptor beta chains below was sequenced from the same sample in a study of cytomegalovirus exposure and HLA in healthy donors. PCR was performed using 60 Vbeta and 13 Jbeta primers. Assay: immunoSEQ multiplex PCR; the TCRdb copy retains only in-frame clones and omits some. The sample contains around 100,000 clones, 75% of which appear only once. Sequencing used PBMCs. The receptors derive from a male donor in good health and CMV-seropositive.

This chain connects TRBV19 to TRBJ1-4, with D perhaps TRBD1 (6 bases). The CDR3 is 15 amino acids. Germline assignment: CDR1 LNHDA and CDR2 SQIVND (reference sequence). Trimming took off 7 bases at V and 8 bases at J, with 20 bases between the two ends. DNA of the CDR3: TGTGCCAGTACTACCCCGGGGGGCACCGGAGAAAAACTGTTTTTT. Encoded protein: CASTTPGGTGEKLFF.

V gene TRBV11-2 combines with J gene TRBJ2-1; 9 bases are a match to TRBD1. The CDR3 contains 15 residues. The trim removed 5 bases at V and 6 bases at J, leaving 8 bases unmatched. Germline V gene sequence: CDR1 SGHAT, CDR2 FQNNGV. In DNA, the CDR3 is TGTGCCAGCAGCCAGGACAGGGGATCCCTCAATGAGCAGTTCTTC. It yields the protein CASSQDRGSLNEQFF.

This clone has more than one count but fewer than ten. The chain links TRBV7-7 to TRBJ2-7; unclear D gene. This CDR3 is 14 amino acids long. Looked up from germline, CDR1 is SSHAT and CDR2 is FNYEAQ (reference sequence). Trimming shortened V by 1 base and J by 5 bases, and 12 bases separated the two germline ends. Here the CDR3 DNA reads TGTGCCAGCAGCTTAGGAACAGCTTCAGACGAGCAGTACTTC. It yields the protein CASSLGTASDEQYF. Full variable domain (rest looked up from reference TRBV7-7 and TRBJ2-7): GAGVSQSPRYKVTKRGQDVTLRCDPISSHATLYWYQQALGQGPEFLTYFNYEAQPDKSGLPSDRFSAERPEGSISTLTIQRTEQRDSAMYRCASSLGTASDEQYFGPGTRLTVT.

This clone has only a few counts. The chain joins TRBV4-3 to TRBJ1-6; tentative D call: TRBD1 (6 bases). Germline V gene sequence: CDR1 LGHNA, CDR2 YSLEER. This CDR3 has 15 residues. V was trimmed by 1 base and J by 6 bases, leaving 10 bases between them. This CDR3 reads CASSQVMGANSPLHF. The CDR3 nucleotides read TGCGCCAGCAGCCAAGTCATGGGGGCTAATTCACCCCTCCACTTT.

The rearrangement links TRBV30 to TRBJ1-4; no clear D gene. There are 14 residues in the CDR3. Germline-derived CDR1 and CDR2 are GTSNPN and SVGIG (reference sequence). Trimming removed 2 bases from V and 5 bases from J, with 12 bases in between. The CDR3 reads CAWSIVTENEKLFF. The CDR3 region has the DNA TGTGCCTGGAGTATTGTAACAGAGAATGAAAAACTGTTTTTT.

The V and J genes are TRBV9 and TRBJ1-2; D call uncertain. V lost 0 bases and J lost 5, with 5 bases in between. The V gene's germline CDR1 is SGDLS and CDR2 YYNGEE. This CDR3 is built from 12 residues. The CDR3 reads CASSVDTYGYTF. The CDR3 DNA reads TGTGCCAGCAGCGTAGACACGTATGGCTACACCTTC.

The rearrangement links TRBV20-1 to TRBJ2-7; a possible D gene is TRBD2 (5 bases). Germline lookup yields CDR1 DFQATT and CDR2 SNEGSKA (reference sequence). Deletions cut 4 bases from V and 2 bases from J, with 6 bases between. The CDR3 covers 11 residues. The CDR3 region has the DNA TGCAGTGCTACCGGGGCCTACGAGCAGTACTTC. It translates to CSATGAYEQYF.

The chain employs TRBV7-2 and TRBJ2-1, with TRBD2 matching 8 bases. CDR1 and CDR2 (germline): SGHTA, FQGNSA. The CDR3 is 16 amino acids. V was clipped by 6 bases and J by 4 bases; unmatched bases: 11. The CDR3 region is CASSHWSGGDYNEQFF. In nucleotides, the CDR3 is TGTGCCAGCAGTCATTGGAGCGGGGGCGATTACAATGAGCAGTTCTTC.

The table lists this clone with a count of one. The chain recombines TRBV7-3 with TRBJ2-5; TRBD2 matches 8 bases. V lost 5 bases, J lost 2 bases, and 4 bases stayed unmatched. CDR3 length equals 14 residues. Germline V gives CDR1 SGHTA, CDR2 FQGTGA. CDR3 sequence reads: CASSPGLAQETQYF. CDR3 nucleotide sequence: TGTGCCAGCAGCCCAGGACTAGCTCAAGAGACCCAGTACTTC. Supplemented by reference TRBV7-3 and TRBJ2-5, the full variable domain reads GAGVSQTPSNKVTEKGKYVELRCDPISGHTALYWYRQSLGQGPEFLIYFQGTGAADDSGLPNDRFFAVRPEGSVSTLKIQRTERGDSAVYLCASSPGLAQETQYFGPGTRLLVL.